This TCR beta chain was recovered during a study of blood T cell repertoires in COVID-19. Study-wide background: Samples of COVID-19 (acute and convalescent) were obtained from the United States, Italy and Spain. In each case, the material was cDNA or gDNA derived from T cells, B-cell-depleted T cells, or PBMCs.

CDR1 is KGHSY and CDR2 is FQNENV in the germline V gene. This CDR3 spans 15 amino acids. With 0 bases removed from V and 3 bases from J, the gap between germline ends came to 8 bases. In the authors' workflow: Cell counts per sample came from amplifying reference gene primers. Sequencing was performed with immunoSEQ multiplex PCR; in TCRdb, only in-frame clones are kept and a portion is missing. V and J calls and clone size are as listed in that table; D and trimming were resolved from the DNA. Counted here are approximately 290,000 clones, about 86% occurring once; the ten biggest clones make up 15% to 17%.

Sequencing was performed on peripheral blood. The chain recombines TRBV16 with TRBJ2-2; TRBD1 is a possible D gene (5 bases). The receptor was isolated from a person between 65 and 79 years old with COVID-19, enrolled during active disease. The DNA of the CDR3 is TGTGCCAGCAGCCAATCGGCAGGGTACACCGGGGAGCTGTTTTTT. Its protein product is CASSQSAGYTGELFF. The full variable domain, with the rest looked up from reference TRBV16 and TRBJ2-2, is GEEVAQTPKHLVRGEGQKAKLYCAPIKGHSYVFWYQQVLKNEFKFLISFQNENVFDETGMPKERFSAKCLPNSPCSLEIQATKLEDSAVYFCASSQSAGYTGELFFGEGSRLTVL.